This entry features one TCR beta chain sequence. CDR1 and CDR2 from the germline V gene are MNHEY and SVGAGI. V was clipped by 0 bases and J by 4 bases, with 15 bases between them. This CDR3 contains 16 residues. The assay was immunoSEQ multiplex PCR, and TCRdb's table has in-frame clones only and misses some. The sample lists 55,000 to 70,000 clones, around 83% seen once, with 1.4% in the top ten. This record belongs to a study of OX40 agonist ivuxolimab in advanced cancers. The sample was CD4+ or CD8+ T cells sorted from blood, taken in a trial of the OX40 agonist ivuxolimab. This clonotype was obtained from an adult with an advanced solid tumor such as melanoma, head and neck, liver or kidney cancer. This chain joins TRBV6-5 and TRBJ2-5; D may match TRBD1 or TRBD2 (5 bases each). The CDR3 coding sequence is TGTGCCAGCAGTTACTCGCGTACGGGGCTTTTAGAGACCCAGTACTTC. This sequence encodes CASSYSRTGLLETQYF.